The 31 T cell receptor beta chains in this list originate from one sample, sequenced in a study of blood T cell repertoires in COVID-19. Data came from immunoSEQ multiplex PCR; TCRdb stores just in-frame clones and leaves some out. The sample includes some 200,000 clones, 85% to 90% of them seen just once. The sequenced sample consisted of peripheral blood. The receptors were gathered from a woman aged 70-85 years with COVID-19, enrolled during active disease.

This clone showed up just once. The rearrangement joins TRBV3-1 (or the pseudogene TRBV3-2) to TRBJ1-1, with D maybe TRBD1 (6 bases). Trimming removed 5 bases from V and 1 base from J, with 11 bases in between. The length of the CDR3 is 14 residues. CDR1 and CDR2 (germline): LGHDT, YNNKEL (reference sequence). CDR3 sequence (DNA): TGTGCCAGCAGCAGGGGACAAGAGAACACTGAAGCTTTCTTT. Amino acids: CASSRGQENTEAFF.

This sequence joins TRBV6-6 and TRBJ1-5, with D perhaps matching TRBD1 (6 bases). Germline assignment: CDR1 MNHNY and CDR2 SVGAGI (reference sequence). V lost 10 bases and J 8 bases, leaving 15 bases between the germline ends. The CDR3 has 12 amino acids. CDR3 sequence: CAIRQALEPQHF. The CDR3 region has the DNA TGTGCCATCCGACAGGCCCTGGAGCCCCAGCATTTT.

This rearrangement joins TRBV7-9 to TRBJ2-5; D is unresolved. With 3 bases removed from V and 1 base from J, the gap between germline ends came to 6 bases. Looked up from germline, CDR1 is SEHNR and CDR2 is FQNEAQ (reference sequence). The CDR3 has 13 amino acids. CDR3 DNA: TGTGCCAGCAGCTTCCACAGCCAAGAGACCCAGTACTTC. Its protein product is CASSFHSQETQYF.

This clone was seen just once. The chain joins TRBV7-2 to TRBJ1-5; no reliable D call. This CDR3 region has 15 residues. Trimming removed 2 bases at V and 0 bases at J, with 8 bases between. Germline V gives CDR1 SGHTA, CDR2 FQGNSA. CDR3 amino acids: CASSLSDYSNQPQHF. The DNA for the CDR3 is TGTGCCAGCAGCTTATCAGATTATAGCAATCAGCCCCAGCATTTT.

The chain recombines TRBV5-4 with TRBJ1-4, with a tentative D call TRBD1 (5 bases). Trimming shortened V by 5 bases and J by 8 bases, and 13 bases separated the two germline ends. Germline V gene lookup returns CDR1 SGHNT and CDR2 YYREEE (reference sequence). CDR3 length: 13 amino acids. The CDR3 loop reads CASRQDSDEKLFF. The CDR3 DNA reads TGTGCCAGCAGACAGGATTCTGACGAAAAACTGTTTTTT.

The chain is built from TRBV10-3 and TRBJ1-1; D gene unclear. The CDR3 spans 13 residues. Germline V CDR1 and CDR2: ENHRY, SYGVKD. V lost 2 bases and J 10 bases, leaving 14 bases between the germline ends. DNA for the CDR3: TGTGCCATCAGTGAGAGGGAGATGGGAGGAGCTTTCTTT. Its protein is CAISEREMGGAFF.

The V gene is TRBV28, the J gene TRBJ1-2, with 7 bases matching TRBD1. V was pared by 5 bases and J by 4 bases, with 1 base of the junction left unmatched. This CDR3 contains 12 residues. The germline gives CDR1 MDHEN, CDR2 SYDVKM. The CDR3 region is CASSAGGYGYTF. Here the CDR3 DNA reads TGTGCCAGCAGTGCAGGGGGCTATGGCTACACCTTC.

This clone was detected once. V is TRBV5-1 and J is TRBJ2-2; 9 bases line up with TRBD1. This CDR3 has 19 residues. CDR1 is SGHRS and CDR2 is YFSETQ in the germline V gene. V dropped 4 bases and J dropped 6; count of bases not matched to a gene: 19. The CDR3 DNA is TGCGCCAGCAGCAAACGGTGGACAGGGGCGGCAAGTGAAGCCGGGGAGCTGTTTTTT. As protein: CASSKRWTGAASEAGELFF.

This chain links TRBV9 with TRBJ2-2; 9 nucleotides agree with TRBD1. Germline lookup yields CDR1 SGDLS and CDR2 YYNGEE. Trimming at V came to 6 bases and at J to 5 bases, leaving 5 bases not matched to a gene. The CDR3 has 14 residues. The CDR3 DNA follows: TGTGCCAGCACCATGACAGGGGGTACCGGGGAGCTGTTTTTT. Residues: CASTMTGGTGELFF.

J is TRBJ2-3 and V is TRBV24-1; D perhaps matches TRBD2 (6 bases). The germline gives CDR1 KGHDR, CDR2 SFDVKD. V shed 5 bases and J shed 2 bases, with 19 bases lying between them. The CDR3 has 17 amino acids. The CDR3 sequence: CATSGPQEGIFTDTQYF. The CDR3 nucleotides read TGTGCCACCAGTGGGCCCCAGGAGGGTATTTTCACAGATACGCAGTATTTT.

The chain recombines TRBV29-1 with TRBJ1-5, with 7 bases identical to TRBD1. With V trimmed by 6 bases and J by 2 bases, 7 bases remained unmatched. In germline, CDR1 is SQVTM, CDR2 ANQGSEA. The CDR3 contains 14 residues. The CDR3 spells CSVQTGARNQPQHF. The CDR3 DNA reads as TGCAGCGTCCAAACAGGGGCGCGCAATCAGCCCCAGCATTTT.

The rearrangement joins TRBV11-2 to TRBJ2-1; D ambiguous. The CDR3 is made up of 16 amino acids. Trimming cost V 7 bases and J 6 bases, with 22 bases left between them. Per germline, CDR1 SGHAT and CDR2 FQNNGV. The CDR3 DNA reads TGTGCCAGCATCACGATCCGGTCTCCCTATCGCAATGAGCAGTTCTTC. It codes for CASITIRSPYRNEQFF.

CDR3 in DNA: TGTGCCAGTAGTGGGACAGGTGTTAGCACTGAAGCTTTCTTT. Translating gives CASSGTGVSTEAFF. The J gene is TRBJ1-1, the V gene TRBV19; 8 nucleotides agree with TRBD1. Germline CDR1 LNHDA, CDR2 SQIVND (reference sequence). The CDR3 is made up of 14 amino acids. V shed 5 bases and J 4 bases; nucleotides not matched to a gene: 6.

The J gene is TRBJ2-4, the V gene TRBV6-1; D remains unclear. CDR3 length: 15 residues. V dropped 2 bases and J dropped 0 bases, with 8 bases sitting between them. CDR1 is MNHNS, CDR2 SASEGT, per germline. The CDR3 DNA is TGTGCCAGCAGTGAAACGAGGATAGCCAAAAACATTCAGTACTTC. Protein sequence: CASSETRIAKNIQYF.

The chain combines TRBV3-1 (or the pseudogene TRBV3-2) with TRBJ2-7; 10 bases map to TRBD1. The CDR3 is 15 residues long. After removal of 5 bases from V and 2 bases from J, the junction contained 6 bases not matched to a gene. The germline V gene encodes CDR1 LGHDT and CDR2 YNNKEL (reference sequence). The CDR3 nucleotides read TGTGCCAGCAGCGGCCGGGACAGGGGTACCTACGAGCAGTACTTC. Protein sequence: CASSGRDRGTYEQYF.

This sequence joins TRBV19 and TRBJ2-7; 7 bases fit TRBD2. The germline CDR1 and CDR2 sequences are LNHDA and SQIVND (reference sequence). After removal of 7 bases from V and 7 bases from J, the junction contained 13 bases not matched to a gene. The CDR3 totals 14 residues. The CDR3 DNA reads TGTGCCAGTAATCTTGGCGGGAGAAGCGGTGAGCAGTACTTC. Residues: CASNLGGRSGEQYF.

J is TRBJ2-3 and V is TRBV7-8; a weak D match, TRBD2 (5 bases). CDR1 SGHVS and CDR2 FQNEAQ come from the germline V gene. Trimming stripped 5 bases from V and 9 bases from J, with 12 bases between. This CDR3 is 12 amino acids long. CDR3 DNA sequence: TGTGCCAGCAGCCTGGAACTAGGGACGCAGTATTTT. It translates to CASSLELGTQYF. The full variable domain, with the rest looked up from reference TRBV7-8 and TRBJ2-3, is GAGVSQSPRYKVAKRGQDVALRCDPISGHVSLFWYQQALGQGPEFLTYFQNEAQLDKSGLPSDRFFAERPEGSVSTLKIQRTQQEDSAVYLCASSLELGTQYFGPGTRLTVL.

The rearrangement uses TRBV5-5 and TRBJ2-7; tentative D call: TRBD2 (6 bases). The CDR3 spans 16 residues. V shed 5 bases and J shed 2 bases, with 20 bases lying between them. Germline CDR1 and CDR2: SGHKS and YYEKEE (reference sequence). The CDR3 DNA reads TGTGCCAGCAGGGAAACGGGGGACTTGGTGGCCTACGAGCAGTACTTC. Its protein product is CASRETGDLVAYEQYF.

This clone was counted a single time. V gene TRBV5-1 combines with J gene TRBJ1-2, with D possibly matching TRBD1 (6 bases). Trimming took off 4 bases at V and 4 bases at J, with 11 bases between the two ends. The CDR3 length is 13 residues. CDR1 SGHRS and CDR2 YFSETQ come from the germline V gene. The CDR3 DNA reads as TGCGCCAGCAGCCAATTACAGGGCTATGGCTACACCTTC. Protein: CASSQLQGYGYTF. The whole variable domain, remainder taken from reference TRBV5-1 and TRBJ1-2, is KAGVTQTPRYLIKTRGQQVTLSCSPISGHRSVSWYQQTPGQGLQFLFEYFSETQRNKGNFPGRFSGRQFSNSRSEMNVSTLELGDSALYLCASSQLQGYGYTFGSGTRLTVV.

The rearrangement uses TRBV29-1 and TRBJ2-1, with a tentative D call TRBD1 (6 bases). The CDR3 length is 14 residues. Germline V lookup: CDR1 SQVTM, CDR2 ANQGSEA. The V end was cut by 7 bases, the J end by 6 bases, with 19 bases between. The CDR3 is CSADRDILINEQFF. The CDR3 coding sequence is TGCAGCGCGGATAGGGACATATTAATCAATGAGCAGTTCTTC.

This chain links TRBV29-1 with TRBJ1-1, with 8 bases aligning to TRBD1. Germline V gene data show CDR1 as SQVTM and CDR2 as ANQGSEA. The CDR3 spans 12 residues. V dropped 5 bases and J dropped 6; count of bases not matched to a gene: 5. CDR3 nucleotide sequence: TGCAGCGTTACCGGACAGGGCGCTGAAGCTTTCTTT. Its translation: CSVTGQGAEAFF. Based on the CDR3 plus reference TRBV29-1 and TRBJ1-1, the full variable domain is SAVISQKPSRDICQRGTSLTIQCQVDSQVTMMFWYRQQPGQSLTLIATANQGSEATYESGFVIDKFPISRPNLTFSTLTVSNMSPEDSSIYLCSVTGQGAEAFFGQGTRLTVV.

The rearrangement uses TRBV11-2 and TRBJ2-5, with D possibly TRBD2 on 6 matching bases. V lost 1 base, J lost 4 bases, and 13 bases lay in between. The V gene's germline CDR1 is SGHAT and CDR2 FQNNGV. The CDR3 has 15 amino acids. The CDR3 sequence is CASSLGAGRGETQYF. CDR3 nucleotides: TGTGCCAGCAGCTTAGGTGCAGGGCGGGGAGAGACCCAGTACTTC.

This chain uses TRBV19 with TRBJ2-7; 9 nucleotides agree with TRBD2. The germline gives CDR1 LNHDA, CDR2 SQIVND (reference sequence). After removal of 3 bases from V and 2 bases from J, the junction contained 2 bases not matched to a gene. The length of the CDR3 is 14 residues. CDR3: CASSMGLATYEQYF. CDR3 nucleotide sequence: TGTGCCAGTAGTATGGGACTAGCCACCTACGAGCAGTACTTC.

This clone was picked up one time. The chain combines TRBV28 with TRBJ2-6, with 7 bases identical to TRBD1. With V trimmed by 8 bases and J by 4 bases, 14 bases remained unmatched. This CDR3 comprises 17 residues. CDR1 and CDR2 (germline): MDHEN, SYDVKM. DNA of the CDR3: TGTGCCAGCTTGCAACGGACAGGAGGCGTGGGGGCCAACGTCCTGACTTTC. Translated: CASLQRTGGVGANVLTF.

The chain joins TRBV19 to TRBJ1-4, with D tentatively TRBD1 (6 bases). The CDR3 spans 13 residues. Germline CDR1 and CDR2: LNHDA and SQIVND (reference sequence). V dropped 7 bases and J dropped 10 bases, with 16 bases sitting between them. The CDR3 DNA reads TGTGCCAGTATGGTCCAACAGGGTGGAAAACTGTTTTTT. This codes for CASMVQQGGKLFF. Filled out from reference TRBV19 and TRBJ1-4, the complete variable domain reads DGGITQSPKYLFRKEGQNVTLSCEQNLNHDAMYWYRQDPGQGLRLIYYSQIVNDFQKGDIAEGYSVSREKKESFPLTVTSAQKNPTAFYLCASMVQQGGKLFFGSGTQLSVL.

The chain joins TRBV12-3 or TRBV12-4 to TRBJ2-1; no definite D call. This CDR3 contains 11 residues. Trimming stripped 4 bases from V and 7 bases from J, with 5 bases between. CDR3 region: CASSSPNEQFF. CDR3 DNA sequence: TGTGCCAGCAGTTCCCCTAATGAGCAGTTCTTC.

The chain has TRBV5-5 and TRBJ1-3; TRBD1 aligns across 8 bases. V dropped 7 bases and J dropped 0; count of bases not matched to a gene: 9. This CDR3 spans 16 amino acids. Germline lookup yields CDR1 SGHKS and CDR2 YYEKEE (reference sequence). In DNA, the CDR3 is TGTGCCAGCCAAGATAGACAGGGGAGCTCTGGAAACACCATATATTTT. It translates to CASQDRQGSSGNTIYF.

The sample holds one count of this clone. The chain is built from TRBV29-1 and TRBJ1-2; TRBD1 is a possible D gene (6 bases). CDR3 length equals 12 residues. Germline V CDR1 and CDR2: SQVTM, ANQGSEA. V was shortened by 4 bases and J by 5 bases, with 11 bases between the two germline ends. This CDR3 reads CSVGSGDYGYTF. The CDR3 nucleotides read TGCAGCGTTGGTTCAGGGGATTATGGCTACACCTTC. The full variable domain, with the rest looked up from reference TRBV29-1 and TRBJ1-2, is SAVISQKPSRDICQRGTSLTIQCQVDSQVTMMFWYRQQPGQSLTLIATANQGSEATYESGFVIDKFPISRPNLTFSTLTVSNMSPEDSSIYLCSVGSGDYGYTFGSGTRLTVV.

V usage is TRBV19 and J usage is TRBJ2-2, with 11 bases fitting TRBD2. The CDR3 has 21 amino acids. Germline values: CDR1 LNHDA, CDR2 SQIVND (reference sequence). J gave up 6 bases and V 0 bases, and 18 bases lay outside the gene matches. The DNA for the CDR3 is TGTGCCAGTAGTATAGATCTCTCGCAACTAGCGGGAGAGTTTTATCCCGGGGAGCTGTTTTTT. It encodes CASSIDLSQLAGEFYPGELFF.

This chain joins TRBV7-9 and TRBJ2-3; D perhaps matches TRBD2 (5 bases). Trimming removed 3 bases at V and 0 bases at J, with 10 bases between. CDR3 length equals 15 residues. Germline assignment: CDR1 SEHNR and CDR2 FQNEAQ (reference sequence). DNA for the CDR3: TGTGCCAGCAGCTTTTCCCTAGCTAGCACAGATACGCAGTATTTT. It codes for CASSFSLASTDTQYF.

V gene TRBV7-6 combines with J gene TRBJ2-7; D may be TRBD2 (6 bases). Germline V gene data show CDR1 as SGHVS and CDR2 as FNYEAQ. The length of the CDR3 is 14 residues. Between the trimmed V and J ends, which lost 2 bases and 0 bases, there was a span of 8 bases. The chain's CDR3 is CASSLLAFSYEQYF. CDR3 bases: TGTGCCAGCAGCTTACTAGCGTTCTCCTACGAGCAGTACTTC. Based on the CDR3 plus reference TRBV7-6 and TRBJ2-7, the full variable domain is GAGVSQSPRYKVTKRGQDVALRCDPISGHVSLYWYRQALGQGPEFLTYFNYEAQQDKSGLPNDRFSAERPEGSISTLTIQRTEQRDSAMYRCASSLLAFSYEQYFGPGTRLTVT.